Listed below are T cell receptor beta chains from one sample, sequenced in a study of PD-1 blockade in classical Hodgkin lymphoma. Here immunoSEQ multiplex PCR was the method, and the copy in TCRdb shows in-frame clones only, minus some. The sample yields 40,000 to 65,000 clones, around 86% seen once. This specimen was peripheral blood mononuclear cells (PBMCs), taken before the fourth cycle of nivolumab. These receptors all stem from a human donor with classical Hodgkin lymphoma. Both conserved end residues are part of each CDR3. D genes are given only for firm matches. Not every row has a clone size; where given, it reads once, few, many or a size class.

>TRBV6-1|TRBD1|.|TRBJ1-6|14
CASSVRGWNSPLHF
TGTGCCAGCAGCGTCAGGGGGTGGAATTCACCCCTCCACTTT
>TRBV6-5|TRBD1|.|TRBJ2-3|15
CASSPSGTGYDTQYF
TGTGCCAGCAGTCCTTCCGGGACAGGGTACGATACGCAGTATTTT
>TRBV6-6|TRBD1|.|TRBJ2-3|15
CASSYSRGPTDTQYF
TGTGCCAGCAGTTACTCCAGGGGGCCCACAGATACGCAGTATTTT
>TRBV4-3|TRBD1|.|TRBJ2-7|14
CASSPRTGPYEQYF
TGCGCCAGCAGCCCTCGGACAGGCCCCTACGAGCAGTACTTC
>TRBV7-8|TRBD2|.|TRBJ2-7|17
CASLRGSGRAVPYEQYF
TGTGCCAGCCTCCGGGGTAGCGGGAGGGCCGTCCCCTACGAGCAGTACTTC
>TRBV19|.|.|TRBJ2-1|13
CASSIDRGEEQFF
TGTGCCAGTAGTATAGATAGGGGAGAGGAGCAGTTCTTC
>TRBV14|TRBD1|few|TRBJ1-2|13
CASSQGTGVGYTF
TGTGCCAGCAGCCAGGGGACAGGAGTCGGCTACACCTTC
>TRBV7-9|.|.|TRBJ1-1|15
CASRGARQSNTEAFF
TGTGCCAGCAGGGGAGCGAGACAATCGAACACTGAAGCTTTCTTT
>TRBV6-5|.|.|TRBJ1-4|14
CASSLGAGGEKLFF
TGTGCCAGCAGCCTGGGTGCGGGAGGTGAAAAACTGTTTTTT
>TRBV4-2|TRBD2|.|TRBJ2-7|12
CASSPHGGLQYF
TGTGCCAGCAGCCCACACGGGGGACTACAGTACTTC
>TRBV29-1|.|.|TRBJ2-7|12
CSVESGPYEQYF
TGCAGCGTTGAATCCGGGCCCTACGAGCAGTACTTC
>TRBV4-1|.|.|TRBJ1-4|13
CASSLLWGEKLFF
TGCGCCAGCAGCTTGTTATGGGGGGAAAAACTGTTTTTT
>TRBV28|.|.|TRBJ1-2|14
CASSPVQGKGGYTF
TGTGCCAGCAGTCCTGTCCAGGGGAAGGGCGGCTACACCTTC
>TRBV29-1|.|.|TRBJ2-5|19
CSVHTLGGGPQRYQETQYF
TGCAGCGTCCACACCCTCGGTGGGGGTCCCCAAAGATATCAAGAGACCCAGTACTTC
>TRBV19|.|.|TRBJ2-2|12
CASSSWDGELFF
TGTGCCAGTAGTAGCTGGGACGGGGAGCTGTTTTTT
>TRBV9|TRBD2|.|TRBJ2-1|17
CASSVEGSGRSYNEQFF
TGTGCCAGCAGCGTAGAGGGTAGCGGGAGATCATACAATGAGCAGTTCTTC
>TRBV21-1|.|.|TRBJ2-7|17
CASSKVHKPAQTYEQYF
TGTGCCAGCAGCAAAGTCCATAAGCCGGCACAGACCTACGAGCAGTACTTC
>TRBV19|.|.|TRBJ1-5|14
CASSDLYSNQPQHF
TGTGCCAGTAGTGACCTCTATAGCAATCAGCCCCAGCATTTT
>TRBV7-3|.|.|TRBJ2-5|13
CASSLEGGETQYF
TGTGCCAGCAGCTTAGAGGGGGGAGAGACCCAGTACTTC
>TRBV19|.|.|TRBJ2-7|14
CASSSGALPYEQYF
TGTGCCAGTAGTTCAGGGGCCCTGCCCTACGAGCAGTACTTC
>TRBV9|TRBD1|once|TRBJ2-3|14
CASRGQGSSDTQYF
TGTGCCAGCAGAGGACAGGGGAGTTCAGATACGCAGTATTTT
>TRBV7-8|.|.|TRBJ1-4|15
CASSFLGRSNEKLFF
TGTGCCAGCAGCTTTTTGGGCAGGTCTAATGAAAAACTGTTTTTT
>TRBV6-6|.|.|TRBJ1-5|15
CASGNSGALNQPQHF
TGTGCCAGCGGGAATTCAGGGGCCCTAAATCAGCCCCAGCATTTT
>TRBV7-3|.|.|TRBJ2-6|15
CASSDQVAGANVLTF
TGTGCCAGCAGCGACCAAGTCGCCGGGGCCAACGTCCTGACTTTC
>TRBV6-5|.|once|TRBJ2-5|15
CASTLGDGVGGTQYF
TGTGCCAGCACTCTCGGGGACGGCGTCGGGGGGACCCAGTACTTC
>TRBV9|.|.|TRBJ1-1|14
CASSVGGVPEGAFF
TGTGCCAGCAGCGTAGGAGGGGTCCCTGAAGGAGCTTTCTTT
>TRBV5-6|.|.|TRBJ2-7|13
CASSLGADDEQYF
TGTGCCAGCAGCTTGGGGGCGGACGACGAGCAGTACTTC
>TRBV4-1|.|.|TRBJ2-5|15
CASSQGVHPQETQYF
TGCGCCAGCAGCCAAGGGGTACATCCACAAGAGACCCAGTACTTC
>TRBV7-9|.|.|TRBJ2-7|14
CASSGGGGSYEQYF
TGTGCCAGCAGCGGAGGGGGGGGCAGCTACGAGCAGTACTTC
>TRBV14|.|few|TRBJ1-4|15
CASSQSSRSNEKLFF
TGTGCCAGCAGCCAATCGTCACGGAGTAATGAAAAACTGTTTTTT
>TRBV2|.|.|TRBJ2-5|12
CASNRRGETQYF
TGTGCCAGCAATAGGAGGGGAGAGACCCAGTACTTC
>TRBV5-6|TRBD1|.|TRBJ1-4|18
CASSPRAGQVSGNEKLFF
TGTGCCAGCAGCCCTCGGGCGGGACAGGTCTCTGGGAATGAAAAACTGTTTTTT
>TRBV7-3|.|.|TRBJ2-2|13
CASSLNPTGELFF
TGTGCCAGCAGCTTAAACCCCACCGGGGAGCTGTTTTTT
>TRBV7-9|TRBD1|few|TRBJ1-2|15
CASNPTGGKWDGYTF
TGTGCCAGCAACCCAACAGGGGGAAAGTGGGATGGCTACACCTTC
>TRBV6-5|TRBD1|.|TRBJ1-1|14
CASSRTGIYTEAFF
TGTGCCAGCAGTCGGACAGGGATATACACTGAAGCTTTCTTT
>TRBV7-4|.|few|TRBJ2-7|13
CASSPLGLDEQYF
TGTGCCAGCAGCCCCCTGGGCCTAGACGAGCAGTACTTC
>TRBV5-1|TRBD1|.|TRBJ1-6|15
CASSGTGLENSPLHF
TGCGCCAGCAGCGGGACAGGCTTAGAGAATTCACCCCTCCACTTT
>TRBV6-1|.|.|TRBJ2-7|15
CASSGRVAYSYEQYF
TGTGCCAGCAGTGGACGGGTCGCTTACTCCTACGAGCAGTACTTC
>TRBV4-2|.|.|TRBJ1-4|16
CASSQGGRATNEKLFF
TGTGCCAGCAGCCAAGGAGGCCGAGCCACTAATGAAAAACTGTTTTTT
>TRBV10-3|.|.|TRBJ2-1|15
CAISDRGNSYNEQFF
TGTGCCATCAGTGATCGCGGTAACTCCTACAATGAGCAGTTCTTC
>TRBV7-2|TRBD1|few|TRBJ2-4|15
CASSYRTGQKNIQYF
TGTGCCAGCAGCTACCGGACGGGACAGAAAAACATTCAGTACTTC
>TRBV15|.|.|TRBJ2-7|15
CATSRDGPGAYEQYF
TGTGCCACCAGCAGAGATGGTCCAGGGGCCTACGAGCAGTACTTC
>TRBV5-1|.|.|TRBJ2-1|12
CASSTGLKEQFF
TGCGCCAGCAGCACAGGACTGAAGGAGCAGTTCTTC
>TRBV5-4|.|.|TRBJ2-5|13
CASSLVLAGTQYF
TGTGCCAGCAGCTTGGTACTAGCCGGGACCCAGTACTTC
>TRBV7-9|.|once|TRBJ2-7|13
CASSPHTGYEQYF
TGTGCCAGCAGCCCCCATACAGGATACGAGCAGTACTTC
>TRBV29-1|.|.|TRBJ1-2|15
CSVVHRDIPNYGYTF
TGCAGCGTTGTGCACCGGGACATCCCTAACTATGGCTACACCTTC
>TRBV19|TRBD2|.|TRBJ2-3|13
CATASGRADTQYF
TGTGCCACCGCTAGCGGGAGGGCAGATACGCAGTATTTT
>TRBV29-1|.|once|TRBJ1-2|11
CSVGTSWGYTF
TGCAGCGTGGGGACATCCTGGGGCTACACCTTC
>TRBV28|.|.|TRBJ2-1|12
CASRGTYNEQFF
TGTGCCAGCAGGGGAACCTACAATGAGCAGTTCTTC